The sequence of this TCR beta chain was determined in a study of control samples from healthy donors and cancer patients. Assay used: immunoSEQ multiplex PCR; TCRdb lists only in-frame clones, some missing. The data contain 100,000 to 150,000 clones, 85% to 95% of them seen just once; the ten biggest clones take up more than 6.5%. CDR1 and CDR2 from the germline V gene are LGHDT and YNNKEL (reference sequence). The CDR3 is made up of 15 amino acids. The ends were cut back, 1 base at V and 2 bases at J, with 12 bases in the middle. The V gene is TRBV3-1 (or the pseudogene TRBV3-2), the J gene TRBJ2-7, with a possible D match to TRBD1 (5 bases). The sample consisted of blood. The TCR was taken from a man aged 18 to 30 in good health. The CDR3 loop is CASSQGQLLTYEQYF. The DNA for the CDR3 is TGTGCCAGCAGCCAAGGACAGCTATTAACCTACGAGCAGTACTTC.